The 29 T cell receptor beta chains in this list originate from one sample, sequenced in a study of T cells after somatic rescue of genetic block. TCRdb's table, derived via immunoSEQ multiplex PCR, lists solely in-frame clones and lacks some. The profile covers about 72,000 clones, with about nine tenths appearing a single time and about 3% taken by the ten largest. The material sequenced was peripheral blood mononuclear cells (PBMCs). These TCRs come from a man between 25 and 39 years old.

The chain joins TRBV21-1 to TRBJ1-2. TRBV21-1 is listed as a pseudogene. The CDR3 loop spans 13 amino acids. This CDR3 reads CASTLSDNYGYTF. The DNA of the CDR3 is TGTGCCAGCACCCTCTCGGACAACTATGGCTACACCTTC.

This chain uses TRBV7-2 with TRBJ2-7, with a possible D match to TRBD1 (5 bases). This CDR3 is 15 amino acids long. Germline V gene sequence: CDR1 SGHTA, CDR2 FQGNSA. V lost 5 bases, J lost 6 bases, and 20 bases lay in between. CDR3 region: CASSPGQSHGSEQYF. The CDR3 bases are TGTGCCAGCAGCCCCGGACAATCCCACGGATCCGAGCAGTACTTC. Full variable domain (rest looked up from reference TRBV7-2 and TRBJ2-7): GAGVSQSPSNKVTEKGKDVELRCDPISGHTALYWYRQSLGQGLEFLIYFQGNSAPDKSGLPSDRFSAERTGGSVSTLTIQRTQQEDSAVYLCASSPGQSHGSEQYFGPGTRLTVT.

There are a few counts of this clone. The chain is built from TRBV13 and TRBJ1-3; D ambiguous. Trimming shortened V by 0 bases and J by 0 bases, and 6 bases separated the two germline ends. This CDR3 is built from 15 residues. Germline V gene data show CDR1 as PRHDT and CDR2 as FYEKMQ (reference sequence). This CDR3 reads CASSLGQYSGNTIYF. DNA for the CDR3: TGTGCCAGCAGCTTAGGACAGTACTCTGGAAACACCATATATTTT.

The chain couples TRBV27 to TRBJ2-7; a weak D match, TRBD2 (5 bases). Germline CDR1 reads MNHEY; CDR2 reads SMNVEV (reference sequence). The germline V and J ends were trimmed by 3 bases and 6 bases, with 12 bases remaining between them. The CDR3 runs 13 residues. The CDR3 loop is CASSLGARSEQYF. DNA for the CDR3: TGTGCCAGCAGTTTGGGAGCGCGGTCCGAGCAGTACTTC.

V is TRBV2 and J is TRBJ1-5, with 9 nucleotides matching TRBD1. This CDR3 contains 17 residues. Trimming took 6 bases from V and 0 from J; bases not matched to a gene: 9. Germline CDR1 reads SNHLY; CDR2 reads FYNNEI. DNA of the CDR3: TGTGCCAGCAGAATAGACAGGGGGGCATATAGCAATCAGCCCCAGCATTTT. Translating it yields CASRIDRGAYSNQPQHF.

The CDR3 region has the DNA TGTGCCAGCAGCCCAGGCCTGACAGGGGCCCCACAAGAGACCCAGTACTTC. Residues: CASSPGLTGAPQETQYF. V is TRBV7-2 and J is TRBJ2-5, with 8 bases fitting TRBD1. This CDR3 comprises 17 residues. J was trimmed by 2 bases and V by 5 bases; bases with no gene match: 13. The germline gives CDR1 SGHTA, CDR2 FQGNSA.

The rearrangement uses TRBV4-1 and TRBJ1-4; TRBD1 is a possible D gene (6 bases). The germline V and J ends were trimmed by 4 bases and 8 bases, with 17 bases remaining between them. This CDR3 has 15 residues. Germline V gene sequence: CDR1 MGHRA, CDR2 YSYEKL. The CDR3 loop is CASSPNREGREKLFF. The CDR3 coding sequence is TGCGCCAGCAGCCCCAACAGGGAGGGAAGAGAAAAACTGTTTTTT.

The J gene is TRBJ1-2, the V gene TRBV30; 9 nucleotides agree with TRBD1. Germline lookup yields CDR1 GTSNPN and CDR2 SVGIG (reference sequence). This CDR3 is 12 amino acids long. The V segment lost 5 bases and the J segment 4 bases; nucleotides outside the gene matches: 2. The CDR3 region is CAWATGGYGYTF. In nucleotides, the CDR3 is TGTGCCTGGGCGACAGGGGGCTATGGCTACACCTTC.

In its sample, this clone was seen once. V and J are TRBV7-9 and TRBJ2-3; D call uncertain. V shed 3 bases and J shed 2 bases, with 15 bases lying between them. Germline V CDR1 and CDR2: SEHNR, FQNEAQ (reference sequence). The CDR3 loop spans 16 amino acids. CDR3 protein: CASSFPPSASTDTQYF. CDR3 nucleotide sequence: TGTGCCAGCAGCTTCCCTCCCAGCGCCTCCACAGATACGCAGTATTTT.

The J gene is TRBJ2-7, the V gene TRBV19; TRBD1 matches 9 bases. The V gene's germline CDR1 is LNHDA and CDR2 SQIVND (reference sequence). The V and J ends lost 3 bases and 4 bases, in that order; junction bases with no gene match: 4. This CDR3 region has 14 residues. The CDR3 sequence: CASSMGQGWYEQYF. The CDR3 DNA sequence: TGTGCCAGTAGTATGGGACAGGGTTGGTACGAGCAGTACTTC.

This CDR3 reads CASRDSQRPNEKLFF. CDR3 coding DNA: TGTGCCAGTAGGGACAGCCAAAGGCCTAATGAAAAACTGTTTTTT. The chain is built from TRBV19 and TRBJ1-4; TRBD1 might be the D (6 bases). V was trimmed by 6 bases and J by 3 bases, leaving 14 bases between them. This CDR3 is 15 amino acids long. The germline V gene encodes CDR1 LNHDA and CDR2 SQIVND (reference sequence).

This chain connects TRBV19 to TRBJ1-5; D is possibly TRBD1 (5 bases). The CDR3 consists of 16 residues. Germline V gene data show CDR1 as LNHDA and CDR2 as SQIVND (reference sequence). Trimming shortened V by 5 bases and J by 2 bases, and 16 bases separated the two germline ends. The CDR3 loop is CASSLRVNKGNQPQHF. CDR3 sequence (DNA): TGTGCCAGTAGTCTCAGGGTCAATAAGGGCAATCAGCCCCAGCATTTT.

This chain connects TRBV7-2 to TRBJ2-1, with D possibly being TRBD2 (5 bases). Trimming removed 4 bases from V and 8 bases from J, with 24 bases in between. Germline CDR1 and CDR2: SGHTA and FQGNSA. This CDR3 is built from 17 residues. The CDR3 DNA sequence: TGTGCCAGCAGCTGGGAGAGTAGCTCGTGGGGTCGCGATGAGCAGTTCTTC. Protein: CASSWESSSWGRDEQFF.

The rearrangement links TRBV6-6 to TRBJ1-1, with 8 bases matching TRBD1. V was pared by 5 bases and J by 1 base, with 6 bases of the junction left unmatched. Germline CDR1 reads MNHNY; CDR2 reads SVGAGI (reference sequence). The CDR3 is 15 residues long. The DNA of the CDR3 is TGTGCCAGCAGTAATCGGACAGGGCCGAACACTGAAGCTTTCTTT. Translating it yields CASSNRTGPNTEAFF.

This clone has just a few counts. V and J are TRBV9 and TRBJ2-1; D may match TRBD1 or TRBD2 (5 bases each). CDR3 length equals 13 residues. The germline V and J ends were trimmed by 3 bases and 10 bases, with 14 bases remaining between them. CDR1 SGDLS and CDR2 YYNGEE come from the germline V gene. The CDR3 sequence is CASSEPGRGEQFF. As DNA, the CDR3 is TGTGCCAGCAGCGAACCGGGACGCGGGGAGCAGTTCTTC. Variable domain in full (rest from reference TRBV9 and TRBJ2-1): DSGVTQTPKHLITATGQRVTLRCSPRSGDLSVYWYQQSLDQGLQFLIQYYNGEERAKGNILERFSAQQFPDLHSELNLSSLELGDSALYFCASSEPGRGEQFFGPGTRLTVL.

The gene calls are TRBV19 and TRBJ1-1; a possible D gene is TRBD1 (5 bases). The length of the CDR3 is 14 residues. Looked up from germline, CDR1 is LNHDA and CDR2 is SQIVND (reference sequence). With 4 bases removed from V and 4 bases from J, the gap between germline ends came to 13 bases. The CDR3 protein is CASSTVGVGTEAFF. In DNA, the CDR3 is TGTGCCAGTAGTACCGTAGGGGTGGGCACTGAAGCTTTCTTT.

The chain joins TRBV5-5 to TRBJ2-7; D is perhaps TRBD2 (6 bases). Germline values: CDR1 SGHKS, CDR2 YYEKEE (reference sequence). The germline V and J ends were trimmed by 2 bases and 1 base, with 10 bases remaining between them. The CDR3 has 14 amino acids. CDR3 sequence reads: CASSFGGTSYEQYF. The CDR3 nucleotides read TGTGCCAGCAGCTTCGGGGGTACGTCCTACGAGCAGTACTTC.

The chain couples TRBV27 to TRBJ1-2; D is perhaps TRBD1 (6 bases). V shed 5 bases and J shed 5 bases, with 24 bases lying between them. Germline-derived CDR1 and CDR2 are MNHEY and SMNVEV (reference sequence). The CDR3 spans 17 residues. In DNA, the CDR3 is TGTGCCAGCAGTCCGGACCTTCGGGGGCCTCTGGGGTATGGCTACACCTTC. Its translation is CASSPDLRGPLGYGYTF.

The chain recombines TRBV11-1 with TRBJ2-6, with D perhaps TRBD1 (6 bases). Trimming took off 3 bases at V and 1 base at J, with 10 bases between the two ends. The CDR3 contains 16 residues. In germline, CDR1 is SGHAT, CDR2 FQDESV (reference sequence). The CDR3: CASSLVQGSGANVLTF. As DNA, the CDR3 is TGTGCCAGCAGCTTGGTACAGGGATCTGGGGCCAACGTCCTGACTTTC.

This chain connects TRBV9 to TRBJ2-2; D unclear. There are 14 residues in the CDR3. Trimming left V 6 bases short and J 0 bases short, with 9 bases between. Germline CDR1 and CDR2: SGDLS and YYNGEE. CDR3 amino acids: CASNRLSNTGELFF. CDR3 DNA sequence: TGTGCCAGCAATCGACTTTCGAACACCGGGGAGCTGTTTTTT.

This chain links TRBV18 with TRBJ2-7; no clear D. The CDR3 is 13 amino acids. The V and J ends lost 0 bases and 1 base respectively, with 4 bases between them. From germline, CDR1 is KGHSH and CDR2 LQKENI. Here the CDR3 reads CASSPPNSYEQYF. The CDR3 DNA is TGTGCCAGCTCACCACCCAATTCCTACGAGCAGTACTTC.

In this sample, this clone turned up a few times. This rearrangement joins TRBV19 to TRBJ1-4; the match to TRBD1 covers 7 bases. Germline V lookup: CDR1 LNHDA, CDR2 SQIVND (reference sequence). V shed 4 bases and J 2 bases; nucleotides not matched to a gene: 13. The CDR3 runs 18 residues. The chain's CDR3 is CASSRGWQGVGTNEKLFF. The CDR3 DNA reads TGTGCCAGTAGTAGGGGATGGCAGGGGGTCGGGACTAATGAAAAACTGTTTTTT.

The V gene is TRBV5-4, the J gene TRBJ1-4; the D is unclear. The ends were cut back, 7 bases at V and 4 bases at J, with 11 bases in the middle. The CDR3 extends over 13 amino acids. Germline V lookup: CDR1 SGHNT, CDR2 YYREEE (reference sequence). The DNA of the CDR3 is TGTGCCAGCCGGGCCGGCCATAATGAAAAACTGTTTTTT. Protein sequence: CASRAGHNEKLFF.

The genes are TRBV19 and TRBJ1-2; 10 bases align to TRBD1. CDR1 LNHDA and CDR2 SQIVND come from the germline V gene (reference sequence). Losses at the gene ends were 4 bases for V and 4 bases for J; bases not matched to a gene: 3. The CDR3 is 14 amino acids. The CDR3 loop reads CASSRGQGTYGYTF. DNA for the CDR3: TGTGCCAGTAGTAGGGGACAGGGGACCTATGGCTACACCTTC.

This chain uses TRBV7-6 with TRBJ2-5; the D gene is possibly TRBD2 (5 bases). CDR1 and CDR2 from the germline V gene are SGHVS and FNYEAQ. V was cut by 4 bases and J by 1 base, with 10 bases left in between. The CDR3 totals 14 residues. CDR3: CASSSGRVQETQYF. The CDR3 DNA reads as TGTGCCAGCAGCTCCGGGCGGGTCCAAGAGACCCAGTACTTC. The whole variable domain, filled in from reference TRBV7-6 and TRBJ2-5, reads GAGVSQSPRYKVTKRGQDVALRCDPISGHVSLYWYRQALGQGPEFLTYFNYEAQQDKSGLPNDRFSAERPEGSISTLTIQRTEQRDSAMYRCASSSGRVQETQYFGPGTRLLVL.

The chain combines TRBV5-4 with TRBJ2-1; 7 nucleotides line up with TRBD1. Germline V gene data show CDR1 as SGHNT and CDR2 as YYREEE (reference sequence). The length of the CDR3 is 14 residues. V lost 4 bases and J lost 5; bases outside the gene matches: 6. The CDR3 DNA reads TGTGCCAGCAGCCTCCGGGACAGAGACAATGAGCAGTTCTTC. Translation gives CASSLRDRDNEQFF. The full variable domain, its missing parts supplied by reference TRBV5-4 and TRBJ2-1, is ETGVTQSPTHLIKTRGQQVTLRCSSQSGHNTVSWYQQALGQGPQFIFQYYREEENGRGNFPPRFSGLQFPNYSSELNVNALELDDSALYLCASSLRDRDNEQFFGPGTRLTVL.

The V call is TRBV6-1, the J call TRBJ1-6, with a tentative D call TRBD1 (6 bases). Trimming took 7 bases from V and 3 from J, leaving 7 bases between them. Germline CDR1 MNHNS, CDR2 SASEGT. The CDR3 sequence is 13 residues long. The CDR3 DNA sequence: TGTGCCAGCAACAGGGACTATAATTCACCCCTCCACTTT. Amino acids: CASNRDYNSPLHF.

This clone has only one observation. This chain joins TRBV5-4 and TRBJ1-1, with no clear D. V was pared by 3 bases and J by 3 bases, with 15 bases between. CDR1 SGHNT and CDR2 YYREEE come from the germline V gene (reference sequence). CDR3 length: 15 residues. The CDR3 loop reads CASSSPAGGHTEAFF. The CDR3 DNA reads TGTGCCAGCAGCTCTCCCGCAGGCGGTCACACTGAAGCTTTCTTT.

J is TRBJ2-1 and V is TRBV19; 9 bases agree with TRBD2. This CDR3 region has 15 residues. V was clipped by 7 bases and J by 0 bases; unmatched bases: 4. Germline loops: CDR1 LNHDA, CDR2 SQIVND (reference sequence). The CDR3 loop is CASNAGGRSYNEQFF. In DNA, the CDR3 is TGTGCCAGTAACGCGGGGGGGCGCTCCTACAATGAGCAGTTCTTC.